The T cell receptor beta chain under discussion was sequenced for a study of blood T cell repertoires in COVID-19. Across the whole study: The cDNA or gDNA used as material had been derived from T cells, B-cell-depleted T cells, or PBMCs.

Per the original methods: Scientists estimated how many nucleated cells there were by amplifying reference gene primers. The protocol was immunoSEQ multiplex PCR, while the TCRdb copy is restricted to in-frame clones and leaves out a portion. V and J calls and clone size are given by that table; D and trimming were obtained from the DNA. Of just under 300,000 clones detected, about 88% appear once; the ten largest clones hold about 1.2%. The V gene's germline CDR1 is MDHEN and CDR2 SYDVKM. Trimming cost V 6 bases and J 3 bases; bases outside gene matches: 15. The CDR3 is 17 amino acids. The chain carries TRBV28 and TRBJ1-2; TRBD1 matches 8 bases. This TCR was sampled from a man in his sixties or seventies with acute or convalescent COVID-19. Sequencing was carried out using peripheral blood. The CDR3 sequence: CASRRTGGSSTYYGYTF. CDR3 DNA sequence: TGTGCCAGCAGACGTACAGGGGGAAGTTCAACTTACTATGGCTACACCTTC.